This T cell receptor (beta chain) was recovered during a study of regulatory T cells in long-lasting Graves disease. This clonotype was picked up a small number of times. The V end was cut by 0 bases, the J end by 2 bases, with 13 bases between. The CDR3 extends over 16 amino acids. Germline assignment: CDR1 MNHEY and CDR2 SVGAGI. CDR3 regions were amplified by Arm-PCR using iRepertoire HTBI primers to build TCR beta libraries. TCRdb fed the multiplex PCR reads into MiXCR, producing one record per CDR3 protein. The sample shows approximately 440,000 distinct CDR3 sequences, around 24% of them seen only once. Time point defined: persistent/refractory GD, antithyroid drugs over 5 years with positive TRAb. With RNA extracted from PBMCs as input, the TCR library was made.

The source of this sequence is a female donor with Graves disease. Here the sequenced sample was peripheral blood mononuclear cells (PBMCs), taken when the disease was refractory, from a patient treated with antithyroid drugs. The chain combines TRBV6-5 with TRBJ1-1, with D tentatively TRBD1 (6 bases). The CDR3 DNA reads TGTGCCAGCAGTTACTCGCACAGGGATTATAACACTGAAGCTTTCTTT. It yields the protein CASSYSHRDYNTEAFF.